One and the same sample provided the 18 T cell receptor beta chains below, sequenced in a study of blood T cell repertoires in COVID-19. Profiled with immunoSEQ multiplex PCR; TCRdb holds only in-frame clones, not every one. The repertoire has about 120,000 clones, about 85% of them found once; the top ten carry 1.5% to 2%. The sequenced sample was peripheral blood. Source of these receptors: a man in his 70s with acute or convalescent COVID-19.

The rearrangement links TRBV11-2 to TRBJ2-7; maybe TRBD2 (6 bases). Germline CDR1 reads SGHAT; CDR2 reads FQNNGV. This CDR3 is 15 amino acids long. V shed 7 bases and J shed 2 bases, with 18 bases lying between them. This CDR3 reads CASTHKRGGPYEQYF. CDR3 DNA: TGTGCCAGCACCCACAAGAGGGGAGGACCCTACGAGCAGTACTTC.

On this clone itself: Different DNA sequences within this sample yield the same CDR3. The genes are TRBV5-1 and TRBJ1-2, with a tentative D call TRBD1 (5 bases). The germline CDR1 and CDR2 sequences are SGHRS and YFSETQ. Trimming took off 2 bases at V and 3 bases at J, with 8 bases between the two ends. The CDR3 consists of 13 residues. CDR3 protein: CASSFAGDYGYTF. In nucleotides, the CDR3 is TGCGCCAGCAGCTTTGCGGGGGACTATGGCTACACCTTC.

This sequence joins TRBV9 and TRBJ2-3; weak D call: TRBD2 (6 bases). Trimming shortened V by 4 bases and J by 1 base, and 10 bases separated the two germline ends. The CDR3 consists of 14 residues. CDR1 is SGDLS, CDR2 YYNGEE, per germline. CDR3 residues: CASSLRGGTDTQYF. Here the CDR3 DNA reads TGTGCCAGCAGCCTACGCGGGGGCACAGATACGCAGTATTTT.

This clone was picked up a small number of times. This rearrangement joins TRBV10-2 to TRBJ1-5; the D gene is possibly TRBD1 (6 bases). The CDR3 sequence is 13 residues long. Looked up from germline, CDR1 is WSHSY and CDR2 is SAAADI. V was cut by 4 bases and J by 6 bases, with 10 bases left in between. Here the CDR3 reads CASSGRGAQPQHF. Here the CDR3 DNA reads TGCGCCAGCAGTGGCCGGGGGGCTCAGCCCCAGCATTTT.

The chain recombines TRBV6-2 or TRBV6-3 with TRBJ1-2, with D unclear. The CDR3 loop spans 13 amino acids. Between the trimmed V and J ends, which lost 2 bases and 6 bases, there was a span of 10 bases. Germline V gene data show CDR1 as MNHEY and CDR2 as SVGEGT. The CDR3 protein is CASSYQLHHGYTF. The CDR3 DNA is TGTGCCAGCAGTTACCAACTTCACCATGGCTACACCTTC.

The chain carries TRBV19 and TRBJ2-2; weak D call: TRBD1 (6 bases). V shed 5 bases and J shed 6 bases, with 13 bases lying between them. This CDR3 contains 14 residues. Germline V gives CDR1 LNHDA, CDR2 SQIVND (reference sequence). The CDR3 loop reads CASSPGDVAGELFF. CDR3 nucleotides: TGTGCCAGTAGTCCAGGGGACGTTGCCGGGGAGCTGTTTTTT. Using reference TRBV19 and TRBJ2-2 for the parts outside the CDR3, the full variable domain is DGGITQSPKYLFRKEGQNVTLSCEQNLNHDAMYWYRQDPGQGLRLIYYSQIVNDFQKGDIAEGYSVSREKKESFPLTVTSAQKNPTAFYLCASSPGDVAGELFFGEGSRLTVL.

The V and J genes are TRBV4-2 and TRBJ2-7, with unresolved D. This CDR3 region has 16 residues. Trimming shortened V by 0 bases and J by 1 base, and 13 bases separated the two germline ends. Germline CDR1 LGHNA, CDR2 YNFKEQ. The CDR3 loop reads CASSQDQGPGSYEQYF. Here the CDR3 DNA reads TGTGCCAGCAGCCAAGATCAAGGTCCGGGTTCCTACGAGCAGTACTTC.

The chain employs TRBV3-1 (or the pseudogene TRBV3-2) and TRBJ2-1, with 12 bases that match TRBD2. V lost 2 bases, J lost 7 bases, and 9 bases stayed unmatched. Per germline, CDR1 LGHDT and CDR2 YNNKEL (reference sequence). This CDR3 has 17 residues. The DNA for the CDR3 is TGTGCCAGCAGCCAACCCCCTAGCGGGGGGGCGGGTAATGAGCAGTTCTTC. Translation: CASSQPPSGGAGNEQFF.

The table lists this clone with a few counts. CDR3 in amino acids: CAGGGALATEAFF. The CDR3 coding sequence is TGTGCCGGGGGGGGAGCCCTGGCCACTGAAGCTTTCTTT. The genes are TRBV2 and TRBJ1-1, with a tentative D call TRBD1 (5 bases). This CDR3 is 13 amino acids long. Germline V lookup: CDR1 SNHLY, CDR2 FYNNEI. V was trimmed by 11 bases and J by 4 bases, leaving 17 bases between them.

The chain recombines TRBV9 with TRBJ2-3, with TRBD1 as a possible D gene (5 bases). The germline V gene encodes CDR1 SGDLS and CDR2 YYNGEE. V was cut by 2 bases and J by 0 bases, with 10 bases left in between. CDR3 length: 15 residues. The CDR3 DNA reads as TGTGCCAGCAGCGTGCGACAGTCTAGCACAGATACGCAGTATTTT. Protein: CASSVRQSSTDTQYF.

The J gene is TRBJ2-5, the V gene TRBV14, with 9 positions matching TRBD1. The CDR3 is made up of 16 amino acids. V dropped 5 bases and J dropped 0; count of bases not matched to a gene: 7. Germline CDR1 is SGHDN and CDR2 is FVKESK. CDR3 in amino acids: CASSERQGGYQETQYF. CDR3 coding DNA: TGTGCCAGCAGCGAAAGACAGGGGGGTTACCAAGAGACCCAGTACTTC.

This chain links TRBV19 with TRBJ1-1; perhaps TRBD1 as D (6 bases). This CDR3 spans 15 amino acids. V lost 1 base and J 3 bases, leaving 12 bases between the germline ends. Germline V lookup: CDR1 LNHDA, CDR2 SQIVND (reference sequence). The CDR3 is CASSIAPRGDTEAFF. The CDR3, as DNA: TGTGCCAGTAGTATAGCCCCCAGGGGCGACACTGAAGCTTTCTTT. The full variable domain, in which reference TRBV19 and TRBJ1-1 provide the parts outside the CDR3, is DGGITQSPKYLFRKEGQNVTLSCEQNLNHDAMYWYRQDPGQGLRLIYYSQIVNDFQKGDIAEGYSVSREKKESFPLTVTSAQKNPTAFYLCASSIAPRGDTEAFFGQGTRLTVV.

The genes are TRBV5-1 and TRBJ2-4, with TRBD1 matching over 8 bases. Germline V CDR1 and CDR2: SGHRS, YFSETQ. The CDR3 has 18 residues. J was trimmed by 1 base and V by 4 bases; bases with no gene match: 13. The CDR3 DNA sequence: TGCGCCAGCAGCGATTTGGGCGGACAGGGTCGGGCCAAAAACATTCAGTACTTC. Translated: CASSDLGGQGRAKNIQYF.

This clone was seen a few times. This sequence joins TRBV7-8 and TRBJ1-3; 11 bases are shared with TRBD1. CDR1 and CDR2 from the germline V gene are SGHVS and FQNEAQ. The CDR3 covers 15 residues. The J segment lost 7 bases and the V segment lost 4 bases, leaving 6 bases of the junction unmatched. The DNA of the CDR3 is TGTGCCAGCAGCTCGCTGGACAGGGGGCGTAACACCATATATTTT. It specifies CASSSLDRGRNTIYF.

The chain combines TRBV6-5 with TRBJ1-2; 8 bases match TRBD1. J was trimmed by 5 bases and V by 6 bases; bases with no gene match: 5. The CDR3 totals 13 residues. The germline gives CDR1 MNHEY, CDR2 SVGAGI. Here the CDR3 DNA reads TGTGCCAGCAGCCCGACAGGGGATTATGGCTACACCTTC. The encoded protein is CASSPTGDYGYTF.

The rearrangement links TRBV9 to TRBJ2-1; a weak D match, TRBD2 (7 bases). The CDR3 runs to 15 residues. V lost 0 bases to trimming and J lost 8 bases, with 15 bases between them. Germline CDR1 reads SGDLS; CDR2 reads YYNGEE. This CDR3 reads CASSVGPGRGDEQFF. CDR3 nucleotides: TGTGCCAGCAGCGTAGGGCCTGGGAGGGGGGATGAGCAGTTCTTC.

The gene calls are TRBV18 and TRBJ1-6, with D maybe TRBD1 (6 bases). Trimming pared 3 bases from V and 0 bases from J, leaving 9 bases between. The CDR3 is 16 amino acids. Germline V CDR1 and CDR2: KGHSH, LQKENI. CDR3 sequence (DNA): TGTGCCAGCTCACCCAACAGGGCCTCCTATAATTCACCCCTCCACTTT. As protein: CASSPNRASYNSPLHF.

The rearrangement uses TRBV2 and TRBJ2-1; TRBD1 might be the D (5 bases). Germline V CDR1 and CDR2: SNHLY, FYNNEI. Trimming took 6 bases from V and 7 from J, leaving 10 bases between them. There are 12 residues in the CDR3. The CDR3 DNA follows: TGTGCCAGCAGGGCCGACAGTAATGAGCAGTTCTTC. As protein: CASRADSNEQFF.